Below, 27 T cell receptor beta chains from the same sample are listed, as sequenced in a study of blood T cell repertoires in COVID-19. The method was immunoSEQ multiplex PCR; TCRdb's version includes in-frame clones alone and lacks a portion of them. Of 290,000 or so clones listed, 70% to 90% are singletons. Sequenced sample: peripheral blood. The receptors come from a man aged 65-85 years with acute or convalescent COVID-19.

The chain has TRBV25-1 and TRBJ2-7; 8 nucleotides agree with TRBD2. With 6 bases clipped from V and 5 bases from J, the junction kept 9 bases outside the gene matches. The CDR3 runs to 14 residues. Germline lookup yields CDR1 MGHDK and CDR2 SYGVNS. The CDR3 region is CASSRSGGVNEQYF. In nucleotides, the CDR3 is TGTGCCAGCAGCCGCTCGGGAGGGGTCAACGAGCAGTACTTC.

This clone was seen once. The V and J genes are TRBV28 and TRBJ2-7; 8 bases are a match to TRBD1. Germline V gene lookup returns CDR1 MDHEN and CDR2 SYDVKM. The CDR3 loop spans 16 amino acids. V lost 5 bases, J lost 2 bases, and 11 bases stayed unmatched. CDR3 loop: CASSSHSRGLTYEQYF. The CDR3, as DNA: TGTGCCAGCAGTAGTCATTCCAGGGGGCTGACCTACGAGCAGTACTTC.

The genes are TRBV6-1 and TRBJ2-1; TRBD2 is a possible D gene (7 bases). Trimming stripped 0 bases from V and 1 base from J, with 10 bases between. The germline CDR1 and CDR2 sequences are MNHNS and SASEGT. The CDR3 runs 16 residues. The CDR3 DNA is TGTGCCAGCAGTGAAGCGAGGGGGGGTTCCTACAATGAGCAGTTCTTC. The encoded protein is CASSEARGGSYNEQFF.

The genes are TRBV30 and TRBJ1-6; TRBD1 matches at 8 bases. The CDR3 covers 14 residues. Germline lookup yields CDR1 GTSNPN and CDR2 SVGIG (reference sequence). The J segment lost 15 bases and the V segment lost 2 bases, leaving 12 bases of the junction unmatched. The CDR3 nucleotides are TGTGCCTGGAGTCTTAGGACCAGGGGGCAGGACCTCCACTTT. Translating gives CAWSLRTRGQDLHF.

V gene TRBV10-3 combines with J gene TRBJ2-7, with 10 bases matching TRBD1. V lost 5 bases and J lost 3; bases outside the gene matches: 4. Per the germline V gene, CDR1 is ENHRY and CDR2 is SYGVKD. This CDR3 has 14 residues. The CDR3 DNA reads as TGTGCCATCAGTTGGGACAGGGGATACTACGAGCAGTACTTC. This gives the protein CAISWDRGYYEQYF.

This chain links TRBV7-9 with TRBJ2-7; D is perhaps TRBD1 (6 bases). CDR1 is SEHNR and CDR2 is FQNEAQ in the germline V gene (reference sequence). With 5 bases removed from V and 6 bases from J, the gap between germline ends came to 11 bases. The CDR3 is made up of 12 amino acids. The CDR3 DNA reads as TGTGCCAGCAGCCGGGACATCTCCGAGCAGTACTTC. As protein: CASSRDISEQYF.

The chain combines TRBV5-4 with TRBJ2-1; D is possibly TRBD2 (6 bases). The CDR3 spans 15 residues. Germline V gene lookup returns CDR1 SGHNT and CDR2 YYREEE (reference sequence). Trimming pared 0 bases from V and 6 bases from J, leaving 13 bases between. Here the CDR3 reads CASSLGRGNRNEQFF. The CDR3 DNA sequence: TGTGCCAGCAGCTTGGGGCGGGGCAACCGCAATGAGCAGTTCTTC.

The rearrangement uses TRBV4-2 and TRBJ2-6, with D possibly TRBD2 on 6 matching bases. V lost 2 bases and J lost 0, with 8 bases in between. The CDR3 runs to 16 residues. Germline-derived CDR1 and CDR2 are LGHNA and YNFKEQ. This CDR3 is CASSQSTSSGANVLTF. The CDR3 DNA follows: TGTGCCAGCAGCCAATCGACTAGCTCTGGGGCCAACGTCCTGACTTTC.

A word on this clone: Different DNA sequences within this sample yield the same CDR3. The V call is TRBV18, the J call TRBJ1-5, with no clear D. Germline-derived CDR1 and CDR2 are KGHSH and LQKENI. The CDR3 covers 13 residues. The V and J ends lost 2 bases and 5 bases respectively, with 7 bases between them. The CDR3: CASSPNRDQPQHF. CDR3 nucleotide sequence: TGTGCCAGCTCACCAAACAGAGATCAGCCCCAGCATTTT.

This clone was seen only once. The chain employs TRBV24-1 and TRBJ1-4; possibly TRBD1 for D (5 bases). Germline V gene sequence: CDR1 KGHDR, CDR2 SFDVKD. This CDR3 has 16 residues. Trimming left V 10 bases short and J 8 bases short, with 25 bases between. Here the CDR3 reads CATFSLLGALGEKLFF. In nucleotides, the CDR3 is TGTGCCACTTTTTCCCTTTTAGGGGCTCTTGGGGAAAAACTGTTTTTT.

The rearrangement uses TRBV4-1 and TRBJ2-7; 9 bases are a match to TRBD2. Germline trimming cut 1 base from V and 2 bases from J; bases unmatched to any gene: 6. Germline V CDR1 and CDR2: MGHRA, YSYEKL. CDR3 length: 16 residues. This CDR3 is CASSQAPGLATYEQYF. The CDR3 DNA is TGCGCCAGCAGCCAAGCCCCGGGACTAGCAACCTACGAGCAGTACTTC.

The chain is built from TRBV5-1 and TRBJ1-4; 10 nucleotides agree with TRBD1. V lost 5 bases to trimming and J lost 7 bases; unmatched junction nucleotides: 8. The germline CDR1 and CDR2 sequences are SGHRS and YFSETQ. The CDR3 contains 15 residues. The CDR3 coding sequence is TGCGCCAGCAGGCGGACAGGGGGGTTGATTGAAAAACTGTTTTTT. Its translation is CASRRTGGLIEKLFF.

The chain uses TRBV9 and TRBJ2-3; 8 nucleotides match TRBD2. The CDR3 is made up of 17 amino acids. J was trimmed by 2 bases and V by 2 bases; bases with no gene match: 10. Germline V gives CDR1 SGDLS, CDR2 YYNGEE. The CDR3 bases are TGTGCCAGCAGCGTGGGTAACTTAGCGGGGTACACAGATACGCAGTATTTT. This codes for CASSVGNLAGYTDTQYF.

V usage is TRBV3-1 (or the pseudogene TRBV3-2) and J usage is TRBJ1-2; 10 bases match TRBD1. V dropped 2 bases and J dropped 6; count of bases not matched to a gene: 6. CDR1 is LGHDT, CDR2 YNNKEL, per germline (reference sequence). The CDR3 is made up of 15 amino acids. CDR3 amino acids: CASSQRLGQGHGYTF. CDR3 DNA: TGTGCCAGCAGCCAACGGTTGGGACAGGGGCATGGCTACACCTTC.

The sample holds one count of this clone. This chain connects TRBV27 to TRBJ1-5; TRBD1 agrees at 10 bases. The ends lost 6 bases at V and 6 bases at J; junction bases unmatched: 2. Germline V gives CDR1 MNHEY, CDR2 SMNVEV (reference sequence). The CDR3 is 13 amino acids. The CDR3 region has the DNA TGTGCCAGCAGCCGGGACAGGGGTCAGCCCCAGCATTTT. It codes for CASSRDRGQPQHF.

This clone was found a few times. The genes are TRBV10-1 and TRBJ2-7; tentatively, D is TRBD2 (5 bases). The CDR3 runs to 14 residues. V was clipped by 5 bases and J by 0 bases, with 11 bases between them. In germline, CDR1 is WNHNN, CDR2 SYGVQD (reference sequence). The CDR3: CASSTARDSYEQYF. CDR3 nucleotide sequence: TGCGCCAGCAGTACCGCTCGGGACTCCTACGAGCAGTACTTC.

The chain has TRBV10-3 and TRBJ2-3; TRBD2 matches 7 bases. With 6 bases clipped from V and 1 base from J, the junction kept 1 base outside the gene matches. The length of the CDR3 is 13 residues. CDR1 is ENHRY, CDR2 SYGVKD, per germline. The CDR3 bases are TGTGCCATCAGCCTAGCGGGCACAGATACGCAGTATTTT. Translated, it gives CAISLAGTDTQYF.

The chain combines TRBV30 with TRBJ2-3, with unresolved D. Germline CDR1 reads GTSNPN; CDR2 reads SVGIG (reference sequence). The CDR3 consists of 15 residues. The V and J ends lost 4 bases and 0 bases respectively, with 14 bases between them. The CDR3 here is CAWTRVGYSTDTQYF. The CDR3 DNA follows: TGTGCCTGGACGCGAGTCGGTTATAGCACAGATACGCAGTATTTT.

The CDR3 is CASSSLAGGPIGELFF. CDR3 DNA sequence: TGCGCCAGCAGTTCACTAGCGGGGGGGCCGATCGGGGAGCTGTTTTTT. The V call is TRBV4-3, the J call TRBJ2-2; 13 bases match TRBD2. Trimming took 6 bases from V and 7 from J; bases not matched to a gene: 8. The CDR3 loop spans 16 amino acids. Germline V gene lookup returns CDR1 LGHNA and CDR2 YSLEER.

This sequence joins TRBV4-3 and TRBJ2-1, with 8 bases aligning to TRBD2. Trimming cost V 3 bases and J 12 bases; bases outside gene matches: 16. This CDR3 has 16 amino acids. The V gene's germline CDR1 is LGHNA and CDR2 YSLEER. The CDR3 nucleotides are TGCGCCAGCAGCCAGGCTTCGGGACTAGTAAGTTCCCCGCAGTTCTTC. It yields the protein CASSQASGLVSSPQFF.

This clone has ten or more counts. The chain employs TRBV5-1 and TRBJ2-2, with TRBD2 as a possible D gene (5 bases). V was clipped by 6 bases and J by 3 bases, with 15 bases between them. CDR1 SGHRS and CDR2 YFSETQ come from the germline V gene. CDR3 length: 15 residues. This chain's CDR3 is CASKEVMGDTGELFF. In nucleotides, the CDR3 is TGCGCCAGCAAGGAGGTCATGGGAGACACCGGGGAGCTGTTTTTT.

The chain links TRBV6-5 to TRBJ2-7; 7 nucleotides line up with TRBD2. CDR1 and CDR2 from the germline V gene are MNHEY and SVGAGI. The V segment lost 10 bases and the J segment 3 bases; nucleotides outside the gene matches: 9. The CDR3 consists of 13 residues. The CDR3 bases are TGTGCCACCTTGCGGGGGAAGGGCTACGAGCAGTACTTC. Encoded protein: CATLRGKGYEQYF.

The rearrangement uses TRBV10-2 and TRBJ2-7; the match to TRBD2 covers 7 bases. Per the germline V gene, CDR1 is WSHSY and CDR2 is SAAADI. CDR3 length: 14 amino acids. The V gene end was trimmed by 6 bases and the J gene end by 0 bases; junction bases not matched to a gene: 5. CDR3 sequence (DNA): TGCGCCAGCAGAATTTCTAGCGGCTCCTACGAGCAGTACTTC. This encodes CASRISSGSYEQYF.

The chain joins TRBV6-5 to TRBJ1-5; D remains ambiguous. The CDR3 length is 15 residues. V lost 8 bases and J lost 2, with 16 bases in between. Germline loops: CDR1 MNHEY, CDR2 SVGAGI. Written as DNA, the CDR3 is TGTGCCAGCCGCGGTGTCGCGGAAGGCAATCAGCCCCAGCATTTT. This translates into CASRGVAEGNQPQHF.

The table lists this clone with many counts. This chain joins TRBV11-1 and TRBJ2-7; TRBD1 agrees at 8 bases. CDR3 length: 14 amino acids. With 5 bases clipped from V and 4 bases from J, the junction kept 7 bases outside the gene matches. Germline assignment: CDR1 SGHAT and CDR2 FQDESV (reference sequence). CDR3 loop: CASSPRDRNYEQYF. In nucleotides, the CDR3 is TGTGCCAGCAGCCCCCGGGACAGGAATTACGAGCAGTACTTC.

This chain joins TRBV24-1 and TRBJ2-1, with 7 bases that match TRBD1. The J segment lost 0 bases and the V segment lost 4 bases, leaving 5 bases of the junction unmatched. The CDR3 is made up of 16 amino acids. Germline CDR1 KGHDR, CDR2 SFDVKD. The CDR3 protein is CATSDQDRSSYNEQFF. In DNA form, the CDR3 reads TGTGCCACCAGTGACCAGGACAGGAGCTCCTACAATGAGCAGTTCTTC.

V is TRBV4-2 and J is TRBJ2-1, with 12 bases lining up with TRBD2. In germline, CDR1 is LGHNA, CDR2 YNFKEQ. J gave up 5 bases and V 3 bases, and 5 bases lay outside the gene matches. This CDR3 contains 16 residues. Here the CDR3 DNA reads TGTGCCAGCAGCCATACCACTAGCGGGGGGAACAATGAGCAGTTCTTC. It yields the protein CASSHTTSGGNNEQFF.